The next 14 T cell receptor beta chains were all read from a single sample in a study of T cell repertoires in aging, cancer and after chemotherapy. Peripheral blood genomic DNA, not sorted cells or RNA, was the template. TRB rearrangements spanning V, D and J were amplified using mixed TRB-A/B primers. TCRdb redid the calling of the multiplex PCR reads with MiXCR, one entry per CDR3 protein. The sample lists thousands of distinct CDR3 sequences; less than 35% were seen once. The sample consisted of blood. The origin of the receptors is a human donor in good health.

This clonotype was counted a few times. The chain links TRBV15 to TRBJ1-1; TRBD1 agrees at 8 bases. The CDR3 is 16 residues long. Per the germline V gene, CDR1 is LNHNV and CDR2 is YYDKDF (reference sequence). J was trimmed by 4 bases and V by 3 bases; bases with no gene match: 10. The CDR3: CATSRRTGLKITEAFF. The CDR3 DNA follows: TGTGCCACCAGCAGGAGGACAGGGTTGAAGATCACTGAAGCTTTCTTT.

This clonotype was detected once. The chain combines TRBV27 with TRBJ2-2; 8 nucleotides agree with TRBD2. The J segment lost 5 bases and the V segment lost 6 bases, leaving 14 bases of the junction unmatched. The CDR3 has 17 residues. In germline, CDR1 is MNHEY, CDR2 SMNVEV (reference sequence). This CDR3 reads CASSHFGGGGITGELFF. The CDR3 DNA reads as TGTGCCAGCAGCCACTTTGGGGGCGGGGGGATAACCGGGGAGCTGTTTTTT.

This clonotype was picked up a small number of times. The genes are TRBV11-1 and TRBJ2-7; tentatively, D is TRBD2 (7 bases). V dropped 6 bases and J dropped 0 bases, with 15 bases sitting between them. The germline gives CDR1 SGHAT, CDR2 FQDESV (reference sequence). CDR3 length: 15 residues. CDR3 bases: TGTGCCAGCAGTAGGGGGGGGGTAAGCTCCTACGAGCAGTACTTC. Its protein is CASSRGGVSSYEQYF.

The CDR3 region is CASSDGTEAFF. Here the CDR3 DNA reads TGTGCCAGCAGTGATGGCACTGAAGCTTTCTTT. This rearrangement joins TRBV6-4 to TRBJ1-1; D not resolved. Germline CDR1 reads MRHNA; CDR2 reads SNTAGT. CDR3 length: 11 residues. Trimming left V 3 bases short and J 4 bases short, with 3 bases between.

J is TRBJ1-2 and V is TRBV6-2 or TRBV6-3, with unresolved D. This CDR3 has 15 residues. Between the trimmed V and J ends, which lost 6 bases and 0 bases, there was a span of 14 bases. CDR1 and CDR2 (germline): MNHEY, SVGEGT. CDR3 sequence (DNA): TGTGCCAGCAGAAAGTCGTCCCACCCTAACTATGGCTACACCTTC. Its protein is CASRKSSHPNYGYTF.

By proportion, this clonotype is large. This sequence joins TRBV29-1 and TRBJ1-2; perhaps TRBD1 as D (6 bases). Germline V gives CDR1 SQVTM, CDR2 ANQGSEA. The CDR3 spans 13 residues. Trimming removed 5 bases from V and 5 bases from J, with 15 bases in between. The CDR3 protein is CSVIEAGAYGYTF. In nucleotides, the CDR3 is TGCAGCGTTATAGAAGCAGGGGCGTATGGCTACACCTTC.

The rearrangement links TRBV19 to TRBJ1-2, with D perhaps matching TRBD1 (5 bases). The CDR3 covers 19 residues. Germline V gene data show CDR1 as LNHDA and CDR2 as SQIVND (reference sequence). V lost 6 bases to trimming and J lost 3 bases, with 29 bases between them. This chain's CDR3 is CASRPTHSDSGRSYYGYTF. The CDR3 DNA reads as TGTGCCAGTAGACCTACCCACAGTGACTCGGGGCGCAGTTACTATGGCTACACCTTC.

This clonotype was counted only a few times. The V and J genes are TRBV4-3 and TRBJ2-5; D possibly matches TRBD1 or TRBD2 (5 bases each). The V gene lost 0 bases and the J gene lost 5 bases, with 7 bases spanning the gap. The CDR3 has 13 amino acids. Germline values: CDR1 LGHNA, CDR2 YSLEER. DNA of the CDR3: TGCGCCAGCAGCCAAGAACGGGGCGAGACCCAGTACTTC. This codes for CASSQERGETQYF.

The chain recombines TRBV5-6 with TRBJ1-1, with D maybe TRBD1 (6 bases). Trimming stripped 4 bases from V and 2 bases from J, with 12 bases between. The CDR3 is 14 residues long. Germline-derived CDR1 and CDR2 are SGHDT and YYEEEE. The CDR3 spells CASSGGGGNTEAFF. Written as DNA, the CDR3 is TGTGCCAGCAGCGGAGGGGGTGGCAACACTGAAGCTTTCTTT.

The rearrangement joins TRBV28 to TRBJ1-6; D is possibly TRBD1 (5 bases). V gave up 6 bases and J gave up 4 bases, with 16 bases separating them. This CDR3 comprises 16 residues. CDR1 and CDR2 from the germline V gene are MDHEN and SYDVKM. CDR3 region: CASRRLGTAYNSPLHF. The CDR3 coding sequence is TGTGCCAGCAGAAGACTCGGGACGGCATATAATTCACCCCTCCACTTT.

This sequence joins TRBV19 and TRBJ1-1, with 8 bases fitting TRBD1. After removal of 3 bases from V and 0 bases from J, the junction contained 6 bases not matched to a gene. The V gene's germline CDR1 is LNHDA and CDR2 SQIVND (reference sequence). The CDR3 loop spans 16 amino acids. CDR3 amino acids: CASSMEGQVMNTEAFF. CDR3 sequence (DNA): TGTGCCAGTAGTATGGAGGGACAGGTTATGAACACTGAAGCTTTCTTT.

This chain links TRBV7-6 with TRBJ1-4; D remains unclear. Germline loops: CDR1 SGHVS, CDR2 FNYEAQ. Trimming removed 1 base at V and 4 bases at J, with 10 bases between. The CDR3 extends over 15 amino acids. In nucleotides, the CDR3 is TGTGCCAGCAGCTTAGGGGCGACACTTAATGAAAAACTGTTTTTT. As protein: CASSLGATLNEKLFF.

The V call is TRBV6-5, the J call TRBJ2-3; 12 positions match TRBD2. The ends lost 2 bases at V and 4 bases at J; junction bases unmatched: 7. Germline-derived CDR1 and CDR2 are MNHEY and SVGAGI. The CDR3 length is 17 residues. The CDR3 DNA reads as TGTGCCAGCAGTTACCCAGCTAGCGGGGGGGCGGCAGATACGCAGTATTTT. Translation gives CASSYPASGGAADTQYF.

This clonotype counts as medium-sized. The rearrangement links TRBV29-1 to TRBJ1-5; 7 nucleotides agree with TRBD1. Germline assignment: CDR1 SQVTM and CDR2 ANQGSEA. Trimming cost V 7 bases and J 2 bases; bases outside gene matches: 2. The CDR3 contains 12 residues. The CDR3 sequence is CSAGQGNQPQHF. CDR3 in DNA: TGCAGCGCCGGACAGGGCAATCAGCCCCAGCATTTT.